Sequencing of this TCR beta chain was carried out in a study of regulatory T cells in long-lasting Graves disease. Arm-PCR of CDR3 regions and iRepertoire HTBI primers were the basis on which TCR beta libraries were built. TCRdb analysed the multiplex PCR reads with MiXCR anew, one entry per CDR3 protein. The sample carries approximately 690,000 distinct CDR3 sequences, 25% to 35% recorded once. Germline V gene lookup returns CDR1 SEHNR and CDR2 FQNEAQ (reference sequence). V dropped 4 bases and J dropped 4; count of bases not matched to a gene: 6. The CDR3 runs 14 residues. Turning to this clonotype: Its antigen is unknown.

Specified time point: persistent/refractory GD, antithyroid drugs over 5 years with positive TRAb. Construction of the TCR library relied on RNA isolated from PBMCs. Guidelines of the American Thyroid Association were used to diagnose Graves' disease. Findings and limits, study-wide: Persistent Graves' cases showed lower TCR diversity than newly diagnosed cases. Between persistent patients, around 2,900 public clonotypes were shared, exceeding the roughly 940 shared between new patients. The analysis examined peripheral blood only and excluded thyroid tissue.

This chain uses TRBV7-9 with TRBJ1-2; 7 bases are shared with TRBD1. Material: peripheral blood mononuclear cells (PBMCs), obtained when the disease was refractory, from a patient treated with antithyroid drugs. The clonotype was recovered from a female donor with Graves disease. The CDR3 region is CASSYSNRGYGYTF. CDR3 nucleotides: TGTGCCAGCAGCTACTCAAACAGGGGCTATGGCTACACCTTC.